The clone carrying this T cell receptor (beta chain) showed up just a few times. No antigen is known for it. Germline V gene lookup returns CDR1 SQVTM and CDR2 ANQGSEA. The CDR3 has 14 amino acids. Losses at the gene ends were 5 bases for V and 1 base for J; bases not matched to a gene: 6. The data stem from a study of CD8+ T cells in alopecia areata. Overall study: Treated patients swallowed 5 to 10 mg of oral tofacitinib twice daily.

As for treatment: oral pan-JAK inhibitor, 5-10 mg twice daily. Study-wide results and limits: Under tofacitinib, fewer expanded CD8+ clones appeared among the top 100 scalp clones.

Extraction and reverse transcription of RNA yielded cDNA as the sequencing template. Repertoires were generated with immunoSEQ multiplex PCR, while TCRdb's copy carries only in-frame clones and drops some. The table has around 290,000 clones, roughly 64% seen once. The source was CD4+ T cells sorted from blood, collected at week 24, from a patient treated with tofacitinib. The chain carries TRBV29-1 and TRBJ1-1; 8 nucleotides agree with TRBD1. This receptor was taken from a human donor with alopecia areata. The CDR3: CSVYTGGGNTEAFF. CDR3 DNA: TGCAGCGTTTATACAGGGGGAGGGAACACTGAAGCTTTCTTT. Looking up the rest from reference TRBV29-1 and TRBJ1-1 gives the full variable domain: SAVISQKPSRDICQRGTSLTIQCQVDSQVTMMFWYRQQPGQSLTLIATANQGSEATYESGFVIDKFPISRPNLTFSTLTVSNMSPEDSSIYLCSVYTGGGNTEAFFGQGTRLTVV.